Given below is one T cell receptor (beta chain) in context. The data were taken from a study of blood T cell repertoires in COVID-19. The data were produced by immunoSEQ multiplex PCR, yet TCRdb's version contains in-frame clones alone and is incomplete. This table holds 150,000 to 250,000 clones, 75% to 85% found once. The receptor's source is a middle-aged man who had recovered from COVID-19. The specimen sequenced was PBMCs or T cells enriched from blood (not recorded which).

CDR3 sequence reads: CAWKEERDLSYEQYF. For the CDR3, the DNA is TGTGCCTGGAAAGAGGAGCGGGACCTCTCCTACGAGCAGTACTTC. The chain joins TRBV30 to TRBJ2-7; 7 nucleotides align to TRBD2. Germline values: CDR1 GTSNPN, CDR2 SVGIG (reference sequence). V gave up 4 bases and J gave up 0 bases; unmatched junction bases: 9. The CDR3 is 15 amino acids.